The 27 T cell receptor beta chains reported below all come from one sample, sequenced in a study of response to subunit inactivated influenza vaccine. MiXCR was run by TCRdb on the RT-PCR reads, yielding one entry per CDR3 protein. Found here are more than 700,000 distinct CDR3 sequences, over 20% of them singletons; the top ten hold 10%. This material consisted of PBMCs from blood, taken less than 6 days after vaccination. These receptors were obtained from a man in his fifties or sixties who received an inactivated influenza vaccine.

The V gene is TRBV5-6, the J gene TRBJ1-2, with D perhaps TRBD1 (6 bases). The V end lost 4 bases, the J end lost 4 bases, and 23 bases lay between the germline ends. Germline-derived CDR1 and CDR2 are SGHDT and YYEEEE. The CDR3 has 17 residues. The CDR3 sequence is CASSTGGTNAESYGYTF. CDR3 DNA: TGTGCCAGCAGCACGGGGGGCACCAATGCGGAGAGCTATGGCTACACCTTC.

The chain combines TRBV7-2 with TRBJ2-3; 7 bases are shared with TRBD2. V shed 2 bases, J shed 2 bases, and the junction held 10 bases outside the gene matches. CDR1 is SGHTA and CDR2 is FQGNSA in the germline V gene. The length of the CDR3 is 17 residues. The CDR3 DNA is TGTGCCAGCAGCTTATTTGGGGGGGGACCTCCCACAGATACGCAGTATTTT. It encodes CASSLFGGGPPTDTQYF.

The genes are TRBV4-3 and TRBJ1-1, with D possibly matching TRBD1 (5 bases). The CDR3 is 14 amino acids. V was clipped by 0 bases and J by 5 bases, with 10 bases between them. Looked up from germline, CDR1 is LGHNA and CDR2 is YSLEER. The CDR3 DNA reads TGCGCCAGCAGCCAAGAGGGGCTAGGGACTGAAGCTTTCTTT. Translating gives CASSQEGLGTEAFF.

This clonotype was recorded many times. V is TRBV12-3 or TRBV12-4 and J is TRBJ2-5; TRBD1 is a possible D gene (6 bases). V lost 9 bases, J lost 1 base, and 9 bases lay in between. This CDR3 has 12 residues. DNA for the CDR3: TGTGCCAGTGGACAGAGCCAAGAGACCCAGTACTTC. As protein: CASGQSQETQYF.

The chain links TRBV20-1 to TRBJ2-7; no definite D call. Trimming shortened V by 1 base and J by 6 bases, and 4 bases separated the two germline ends. This CDR3 has 10 residues. CDR1 and CDR2 from the germline V gene are DFQATT and SNEGSKA (reference sequence). The CDR3 sequence is CSARGPEQYF. As DNA, the CDR3 is TGCAGTGCTAGAGGTCCCGAGCAGTACTTC.

This clonotype was detected many times. The genes are TRBV10-3 and TRBJ1-3, with TRBD1 matching 7 bases. The V segment lost 10 bases and the J segment 1 base; nucleotides outside the gene matches: 4. This CDR3 is built from 13 residues. The germline gives CDR1 ENHRY, CDR2 SYGVKD. The CDR3 DNA follows: TGTGCCACCTCAGGGGGATCTGGAAACACCATATATTTT. Protein: CATSGGSGNTIYF.

This clonotype was seen only a few times. This chain joins TRBV20-1 and TRBJ2-7, with 7 bases matching TRBD1. V lost 5 bases and J lost 4; bases outside the gene matches: 5. The CDR3 runs 12 residues. CDR1 DFQATT and CDR2 SNEGSKA come from the germline V gene (reference sequence). The CDR3 bases are TGCAGTGCTCCTAGACAGGGTTACGAGCAGTACTTC. Translation gives CSAPRQGYEQYF.

This chain links TRBV3-1 with TRBJ1-1; D is ambiguous. Germline V gene sequence: CDR1 LGHDT, CDR2 YNNKEL (reference sequence). The CDR3 consists of 13 residues. Trimming cost V 1 base and J 5 bases, with 8 bases left between them. This chain's CDR3 is CASSQVGSTEAFF. The DNA for the CDR3 is TGTGCCAGCAGCCAAGTAGGTTCAACTGAAGCTTTCTTT.

Only a few counts were recorded for this clonotype. The V and J genes are TRBV7-2 and TRBJ2-2, with TRBD2 as a possible D gene (5 bases). Germline V gene data show CDR1 as SGHTA and CDR2 as FQGNSA. The V and J ends lost 1 base and 7 bases respectively, with 13 bases between them. This CDR3 is 15 amino acids long. The CDR3 region has the DNA TGTGCCAGCAGCTTAGAGTTAACGAGCGGCGGGGAGCTGTTTTTT. Amino acid sequence: CASSLELTSGGELFF.

This clonotype was counted only a few times. The J gene is TRBJ2-1, the V gene TRBV7-9, with no clear D. This CDR3 has 14 residues. V lost 2 bases and J 5 bases, leaving 10 bases between the germline ends. Germline V gene data show CDR1 as SEHNR and CDR2 as FQNEAQ (reference sequence). The CDR3 DNA sequence: TGTGCCAGCAGCTTACGCGGCGGAAACAATGAGCAGTTCTTC. Translating gives CASSLRGGNNEQFF.

This clonotype was counted at least ten times. The chain links TRBV5-1 to TRBJ2-5, with 7 bases matching TRBD1. The CDR3 spans 17 residues. Germline trimming cut 2 bases from V and 2 bases from J; bases unmatched to any gene: 12. The V gene's germline CDR1 is SGHRS and CDR2 YFSETQ. CDR3 DNA: TGCGCCAGCAGCTTTCTTGCCTTCGGGACAGCTCAAGAGACCCAGTACTTC. Its translation: CASSFLAFGTAQETQYF.

The CDR3 DNA is TGTGCCAGCAGGACGTATCAGGGGGATTCCTACGAGCAGTACTTC. As protein: CASRTYQGDSYEQYF. J is TRBJ2-7 and V is TRBV11-2, with 7 bases identical to TRBD1. The V and J ends lost 6 bases and 1 base, in that order; junction bases with no gene match: 9. CDR3 length: 15 residues. Per the germline V gene, CDR1 is SGHAT and CDR2 is FQNNGV.

The chain recombines TRBV5-1 with TRBJ1-2; the D gene is possibly TRBD1 (6 bases). The CDR3 length is 16 residues. Germline-derived CDR1 and CDR2 are SGHRS and YFSETQ. V lost 1 base to trimming and J lost 6 bases, with 19 bases between them. CDR3 sequence (DNA): TGCGCCAGCAGCTTGAGGACGGGGAACAGGGCGGATGGCTACACCTTC. This gives the protein CASSLRTGNRADGYTF.

This sequence joins TRBV10-3 and TRBJ2-5; D possibly corresponds to TRBD2 (7 bases). The CDR3 totals 15 residues. V lost 0 bases and J 1 base, leaving 9 bases between the germline ends. Germline CDR1 reads ENHRY; CDR2 reads SYGVKD. DNA of the CDR3: TGTGCCATCAGTGAGTCGGGGGGGCTCCAAGAGACCCAGTACTTC. Translation gives CAISESGGLQETQYF.

This clonotype has more than one count but fewer than ten. The chain uses TRBV20-1 and TRBJ2-7; 8 bases agree with TRBD1. Germline V lookup: CDR1 DFQATT, CDR2 SNEGSKA (reference sequence). The CDR3 has 14 amino acids. J was trimmed by 6 bases and V by 1 base; bases with no gene match: 8. The CDR3: CSARGSGGSGEQYF. CDR3 coding DNA: TGCAGTGCTAGAGGGTCAGGGGGCAGTGGCGAGCAGTACTTC.

This rearrangement joins TRBV5-1 to TRBJ2-1, with D tentatively TRBD1 (6 bases). The germline CDR1 and CDR2 sequences are SGHRS and YFSETQ. V was clipped by 4 bases and J by 8 bases, with 10 bases between them. The CDR3 runs to 12 residues. In nucleotides, the CDR3 is TGCGCCAGCAGCATACAGGGAGATGAGCAGTTCTTC. This gives the protein CASSIQGDEQFF. The full variable domain, its missing parts supplied by reference TRBV5-1 and TRBJ2-1, is KAGVTQTPRYLIKTRGQQVTLSCSPISGHRSVSWYQQTPGQGLQFLFEYFSETQRNKGNFPGRFSGRQFSNSRSEMNVSTLELGDSALYLCASSIQGDEQFFGPGTRLTVL.

V gene TRBV20-1 combines with J gene TRBJ2-7, with D possibly matching TRBD2 (6 bases). The V and J ends lost 4 bases and 0 bases respectively, with 13 bases between them. CDR3 size: 14 residues. Germline V gene sequence: CDR1 DFQATT, CDR2 SNEGSKA (reference sequence). The CDR3 region is CSATPGTDSYEQYF. CDR3 nucleotide sequence: TGCAGTGCTACCCCCGGGACTGACTCCTACGAGCAGTACTTC.

The chain carries TRBV24-1 and TRBJ2-3, with 10 bases fitting TRBD2. Germline V gene sequence: CDR1 KGHDR, CDR2 SFDVKD. The CDR3 contains 18 residues. J was trimmed by 1 base and V by 1 base; bases with no gene match: 7. CDR3 DNA: TGTGCCACCAGTGATTTACCCGGGACTAGCGACCGCACAGATACGCAGTATTTT. Translating gives CATSDLPGTSDRTDTQYF.

In its sample, this clonotype was seen many times. This rearrangement joins TRBV27 to TRBJ2-2; no definite D call. CDR3 length equals 13 residues. Germline V gene sequence: CDR1 MNHEY, CDR2 SMNVEV (reference sequence). V was pared by 5 bases and J by 6 bases, with 10 bases between. CDR3 protein: CASSPRVSGELFF. In DNA, the CDR3 is TGTGCCAGCAGTCCAAGGGTATCCGGGGAGCTGTTTTTT.

A few counts support this clonotype. V and J are TRBV6-1 and TRBJ1-1, with 7 bases that match TRBD1. Trimming cost V 5 bases and J 5 bases; bases outside gene matches: 11. Germline V gene sequence: CDR1 MNHNS, CDR2 SASEGT. CDR3 length equals 15 residues. CDR3 nucleotides: TGTGCCAGCAGTAGGACCGGGACAGCCTCGACTGAAGCTTTCTTT. Translated: CASSRTGTASTEAFF.

This clonotype was seen ten or more times. J is TRBJ1-2 and V is TRBV18; D is possibly TRBD1 (5 bases). Looked up from germline, CDR1 is KGHSH and CDR2 is LQKENI. The length of the CDR3 is 12 residues. V lost 6 bases and J lost 4, with 9 bases in between. The CDR3 nucleotides are TGTGCCAGCTCGACAGCAACCTATGGCTACACCTTC. It yields the protein CASSTATYGYTF.

This clonotype was seen more than once but under ten times. The chain joins TRBV12-3 or TRBV12-4 to TRBJ2-2; a weak D match, TRBD1 (8 bases). With 5 bases removed from V and 4 bases from J, the gap between germline ends came to 14 bases. The CDR3 spans 15 residues. DNA of the CDR3: TGTGCCAGCAGTCACAGGGGGGGTGCCACCGGGGAGCTGTTTTTT. Encoded protein: CASSHRGGATGELFF.

This clonotype was picked up a small number of times. The chain joins TRBV20-1 to TRBJ1-1; no clear D gene. The CDR3 contains 14 residues. The V end lost 4 bases, the J end lost 2 bases, and 14 bases lay between the germline ends. CDR1 and CDR2 from the germline V gene are DFQATT and SNEGSKA (reference sequence). CDR3 sequence (DNA): TGCAGTGCTACTAGGGAACAGACAAACACTGAAGCTTTCTTT. It codes for CSATREQTNTEAFF.

V and J are TRBV6-5 and TRBJ2-7; tentatively, D is TRBD1 or TRBD2 (5 bases each). This CDR3 has 15 residues. V gave up 0 bases and J gave up 1 base, with 10 bases separating them. Germline V gene sequence: CDR1 MNHEY, CDR2 SVGAGI. The DNA for the CDR3 is TGTGCCAGCAGTTACTCCCCCGGGGCATCCTACGAGCAGTACTTC. Amino acid sequence: CASSYSPGASYEQYF.

This clonotype was counted between two and nine times. The rearrangement links TRBV12-3 or TRBV12-4 to TRBJ2-5, with D tentatively TRBD2 (7 bases). Trimming took 5 bases from V and 2 from J, leaving 21 bases between them. The CDR3 length is 17 residues. CDR3 nucleotide sequence: TGTGCCAGCAGTCAGCAGTGGGGGGGCAGAGTTCAAGAGACCCAGTACTTC. Its protein product is CASSQQWGGRVQETQYF.

This clonotype was found a few times. DNA of the CDR3: TGCAGTGCTAGAGACCGACGGGGCCCCTCCTCCTACGAGCAGTACTTC. This translates into CSARDRRGPSSYEQYF. The gene calls are TRBV20-1 and TRBJ2-7; the D call may be TRBD1 or TRBD2 (5 bases each). The CDR3 totals 16 residues. V was pared by 0 bases and J by 0 bases, with 15 bases between. CDR1 and CDR2 (germline): DFQATT, SNEGSKA (reference sequence).

V and J are TRBV20-1 and TRBJ2-3; 10 bases match TRBD2. Losses at the gene ends were 3 bases for V and 5 bases for J; bases not matched to a gene: 11. The CDR3 has 16 amino acids. Germline lookup yields CDR1 DFQATT and CDR2 SNEGSKA (reference sequence). The CDR3 loop reads CSARLLAGEAGDTQYF. In DNA, the CDR3 is TGCAGTGCTAGGCTTCTAGCGGGAGAAGCGGGAGATACGCAGTATTTT.